The table lists the clone carrying this T cell receptor beta chain with a few counts. The record originates from a study of patients and donors after allogeneic stem cell transplantation. The CDR3 covers 15 residues. Germline V gene data show CDR1 as DFQATT and CDR2 as SNEGSKA (reference sequence). TCRdb itself ran the RT-PCR reads through MiXCR, one entry per CDR3 protein. The sample records about 960,000 distinct CDR3 sequences, roughly 18% being singletons. The chain recombines TRBV20-1 with TRBJ2-1; 10 bases line up with TRBD2. Sequenced sample: blood, either unsorted or a sorted T cell fraction (not recorded which). The clonotype was recovered from a human donor who was either an allogeneic HSCT recipient or a stem cell or donor lymphocyte infusion donor (not recorded which). It is not recorded whose cells these are; they may come from a transplant donor. The CDR3 bases are TGCGGGTCTAGCGGGGGCCCGAGCTCCTACAATGAGCAGTTCTTC. Its protein product is CGSSGGPSSYNEQFF.